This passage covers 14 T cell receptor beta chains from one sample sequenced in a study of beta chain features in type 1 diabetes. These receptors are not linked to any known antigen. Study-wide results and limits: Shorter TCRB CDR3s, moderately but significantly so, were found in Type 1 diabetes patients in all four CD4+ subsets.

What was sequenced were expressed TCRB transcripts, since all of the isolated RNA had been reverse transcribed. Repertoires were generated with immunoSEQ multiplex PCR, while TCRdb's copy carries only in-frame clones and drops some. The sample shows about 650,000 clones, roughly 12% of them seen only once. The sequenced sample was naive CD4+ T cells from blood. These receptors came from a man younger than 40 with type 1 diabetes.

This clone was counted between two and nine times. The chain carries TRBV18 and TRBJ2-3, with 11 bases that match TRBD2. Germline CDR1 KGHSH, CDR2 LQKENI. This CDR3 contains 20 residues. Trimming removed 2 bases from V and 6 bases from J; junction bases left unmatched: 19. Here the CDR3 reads CASSPFRLAGTTSNVDTQYF. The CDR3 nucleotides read TGTGCCAGCTCACCATTCCGACTAGCGGGGACCACGTCTAATGTGGATACGCAGTATTTT.

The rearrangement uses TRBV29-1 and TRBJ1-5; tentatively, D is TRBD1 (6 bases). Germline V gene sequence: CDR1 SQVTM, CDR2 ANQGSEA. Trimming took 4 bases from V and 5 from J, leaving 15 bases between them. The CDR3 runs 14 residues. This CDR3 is CSVGFQGPDQPQHF. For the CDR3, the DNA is TGCAGCGTTGGATTCCAGGGGCCGGATCAGCCCCAGCATTTT.

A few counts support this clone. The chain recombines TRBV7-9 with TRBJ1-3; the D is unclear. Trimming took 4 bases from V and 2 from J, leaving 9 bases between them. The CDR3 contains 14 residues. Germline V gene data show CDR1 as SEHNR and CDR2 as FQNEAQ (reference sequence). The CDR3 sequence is CASSSGRPGNTIYF. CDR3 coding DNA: TGTGCCAGCAGCTCTGGACGGCCTGGAAACACCATATATTTT.

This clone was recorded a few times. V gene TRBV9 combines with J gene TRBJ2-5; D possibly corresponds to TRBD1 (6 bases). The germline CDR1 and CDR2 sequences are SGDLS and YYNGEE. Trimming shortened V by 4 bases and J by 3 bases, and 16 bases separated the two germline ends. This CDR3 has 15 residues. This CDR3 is CASSPRRGWEETQYF. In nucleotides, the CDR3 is TGTGCCAGCAGCCCCCGCAGGGGATGGGAAGAGACCCAGTACTTC.

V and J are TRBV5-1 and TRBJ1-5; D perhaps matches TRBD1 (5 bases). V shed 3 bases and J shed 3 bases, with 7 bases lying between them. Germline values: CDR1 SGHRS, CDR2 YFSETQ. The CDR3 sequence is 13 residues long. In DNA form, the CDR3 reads TGCGCCAGCAGCTGGACATTCAATCAGCCCCAGCATTTT. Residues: CASSWTFNQPQHF.

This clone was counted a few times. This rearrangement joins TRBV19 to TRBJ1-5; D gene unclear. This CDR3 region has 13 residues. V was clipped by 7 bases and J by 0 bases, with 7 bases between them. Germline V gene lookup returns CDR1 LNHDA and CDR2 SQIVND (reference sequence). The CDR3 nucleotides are TGTGCCAGTACCCTCTATAGCAATCAGCCCCAGCATTTT. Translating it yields CASTLYSNQPQHF.

The CDR3 spells CASSLIRGGDTQYF. For the CDR3, the DNA is TGCGCCAGCAGCTTGATCAGGGGGGGCGATACGCAGTATTTT. The chain couples TRBV5-1 to TRBJ2-3; D possibly matches TRBD1 or TRBD2 (7 bases each). The CDR3 consists of 14 residues. Germline V gives CDR1 SGHRS, CDR2 YFSETQ. Trimming stripped 1 base from V and 6 bases from J, with 12 bases between.

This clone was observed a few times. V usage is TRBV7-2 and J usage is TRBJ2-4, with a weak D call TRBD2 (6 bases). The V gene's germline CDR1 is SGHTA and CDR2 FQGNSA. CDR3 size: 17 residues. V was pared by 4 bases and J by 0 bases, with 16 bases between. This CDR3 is CASSSSSSGLAKNIQYF. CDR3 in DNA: TGTGCCAGCAGCTCCAGTAGTAGCGGATTAGCCAAAAACATTCAGTACTTC.

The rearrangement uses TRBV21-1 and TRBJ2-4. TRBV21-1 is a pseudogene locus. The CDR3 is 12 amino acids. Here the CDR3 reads CASPAPRNIQYF. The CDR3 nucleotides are TGTGCCAGCCCCGCCCCCCGAAACATTCAGTACTTC.

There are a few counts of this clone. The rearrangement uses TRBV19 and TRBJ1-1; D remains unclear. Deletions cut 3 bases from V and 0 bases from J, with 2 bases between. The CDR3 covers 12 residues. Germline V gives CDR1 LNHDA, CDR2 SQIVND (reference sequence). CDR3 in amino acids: CASSMVNTEAFF. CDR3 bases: TGTGCCAGTAGTATGGTGAACACTGAAGCTTTCTTT. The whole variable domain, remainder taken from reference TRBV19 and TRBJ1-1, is DGGITQSPKYLFRKEGQNVTLSCEQNLNHDAMYWYRQDPGQGLRLIYYSQIVNDFQKGDIAEGYSVSREKKESFPLTVTSAQKNPTAFYLCASSMVNTEAFFGQGTRLTVV.

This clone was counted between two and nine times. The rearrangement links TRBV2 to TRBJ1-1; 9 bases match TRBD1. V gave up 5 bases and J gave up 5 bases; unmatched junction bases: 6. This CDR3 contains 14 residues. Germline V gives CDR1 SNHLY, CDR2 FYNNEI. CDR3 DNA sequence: TGTGCCAGCAGTTACTTACAGGGGGCGACTGAAGCTTTCTTT. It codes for CASSYLQGATEAFF. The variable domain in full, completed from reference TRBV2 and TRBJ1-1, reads EPEVTQTPSHQVTQMGQEVILRCVPISNHLYFYWYRQILGQKVEFLVSFYNNEISEKSEIFDDQFSVERPDGSNFTLKIRSTKLEDSAMYFCASSYLQGATEAFFGQGTRLTVV.

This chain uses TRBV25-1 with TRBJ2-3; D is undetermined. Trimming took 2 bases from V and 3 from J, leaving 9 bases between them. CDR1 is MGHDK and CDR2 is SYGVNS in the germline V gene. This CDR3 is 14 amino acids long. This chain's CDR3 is CASSEALLTDTQYF. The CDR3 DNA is TGTGCCAGCAGTGAAGCTCTGTTAACAGATACGCAGTATTTT.

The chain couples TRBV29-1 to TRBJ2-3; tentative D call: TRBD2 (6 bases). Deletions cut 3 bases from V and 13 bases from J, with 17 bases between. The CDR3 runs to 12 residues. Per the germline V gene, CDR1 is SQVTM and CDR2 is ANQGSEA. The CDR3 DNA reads TGCAGCGTTGAGGGCCCCATAGCGGCAGAGTATTTT. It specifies CSVEGPIAAEYF.

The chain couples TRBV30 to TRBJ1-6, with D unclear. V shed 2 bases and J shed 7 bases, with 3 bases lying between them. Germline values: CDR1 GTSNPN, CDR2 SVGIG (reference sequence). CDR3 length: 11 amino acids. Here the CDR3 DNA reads TGTGCCTGGAGTAACAATTCACCCCTCCACTTT. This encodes CAWSNNSPLHF.